This T cell receptor beta chain is from a study of blood T cell repertoires in COVID-19. Study overall: Nucleic acid was either cDNA or gDNA, and it came from T cells, B-cell-depleted T cells, or PBMCs.

The V gene end was trimmed by 3 bases and the J gene end by 8 bases; junction bases not matched to a gene: 9. Germline-derived CDR1 and CDR2 are WSHSY and SAAADI. This CDR3 has 14 amino acids. Profiled with immunoSEQ multiplex PCR; TCRdb holds only in-frame clones, not every one. The sample includes tens of thousands of clones, more than 85% seen only once; the top ten take around 6.9%. Sequences were obtained from peripheral blood. The TCR was taken from a man aged 45-60 years with active COVID-19. The chain carries TRBV10-2 and TRBJ2-5; 7 positions match TRBD1. CDR3 nucleotides: TGCGCCAGCAGTGATGGGACAGAGGGGCTTACCCAGTACTTC. It encodes CASSDGTEGLTQYF.